This T cell receptor beta chain was identified in a study of blood T cells in healthy people across ages. Study outcomes and limitations: Long-lived donors had more naive CD4+ cells and higher diversity than aged donors.

Trimming cost V 8 bases and J 8 bases; bases outside gene matches: 9. The CDR3 runs 13 residues. Germline loops: CDR1 MNHEY, CDR2 SVGEGT. Primers used in a second PCR of roughly 6 to 12 cycles were a sample-barcoded 5' primer and a J-beta primer mix. Each CDR3 protein gets one entry after TCRdb re-called the 5' RACE reads with MiXCR. The sample carries approximately 1,000,000 distinct CDR3 sequences, less than 45% recorded once. PBMCs numbering at least 6.5 million were isolated per sample. Total RNA was extracted at no less than 6 micrograms per sample. This clonotype was detected a few times. What it recognizes is unknown.

The TCR sequence derives from a man aged 18 to 35 in good health. The chain links TRBV6-2 or TRBV6-3 to TRBJ2-1; TRBD1 aligns across 7 bases. Input material: blood. The CDR3 sequence is CASRATGDHEQFF. The CDR3 DNA sequence: TGTGCCAGCCGTGCCACAGGGGATCATGAGCAGTTCTTC.